This entry concerns a single T cell receptor (beta chain). No antigen is known for it. This sample is part of a study of T cell responses to AZD1222 COVID-19 vaccine. Overall study results and limits: AZD1222 recipients seropositive at baseline numbered only six or seven. Close to half of all spike-specific TCRs reportedly target regions of the variants that are unmutated. The repertoires were collected only after the peak T cell response. Along spike, vaccine-associated CD4 TCRs were found throughout, with dominance at 160-218 and 743-854.

Only in-frame clones appear in the TCRdb table, and some are missing; sequencing was by immunoSEQ multiplex PCR. The sample records 150,000 to 200,000 clones, around 92% being singletons. The CDR3 contains 14 residues. V was pared by 1 base and J by 4 bases, with 10 bases between. Germline V gene data show CDR1 as MGHRA and CDR2 as YSYEKL. The sequence came from an adult in good health. The starting material was peripheral blood, obtained on day 0 of AZD1222 vaccination. This sequence joins TRBV4-1 and TRBJ1-1, with no clear D. CDR3 in DNA: TGCGCCAGCAGCCAAGTCATAGGGAGCACTGAAGCTTTCTTT. This codes for CASSQVIGSTEAFF.